One sample yielded the 21 T cell receptor beta chains listed below, sequenced in a study of T cell responses to AZD1222 COVID-19 vaccine. The assay was immunoSEQ multiplex PCR, and TCRdb's table has in-frame clones only and misses some. This table holds around 94,000 clones, roughly 84% found once. Specimen: peripheral blood, collected on day 0 of AZD1222 vaccination. Receptor source: an adult in good health.

The chain uses TRBV11-2 and TRBJ1-1; D is unresolved. This CDR3 is built from 15 residues. Germline V gene data show CDR1 as SGHAT and CDR2 as FQNNGV. The ends were cut back, 5 bases at V and 1 base at J, with 14 bases in the middle. This CDR3 reads CASSPNDGRNTEAFF. CDR3 sequence (DNA): TGTGCCAGCAGCCCCAATGATGGCAGGAACACTGAAGCTTTCTTT.

V is TRBV9 and J is TRBJ2-3; D may be TRBD1 (5 bases). V shed 3 bases and J shed 12 bases, with 11 bases lying between them. Germline CDR1 reads SGDLS; CDR2 reads YYNGEE. The CDR3 has 11 residues. CDR3 amino acids: CASSEQGPQYF. The CDR3 region has the DNA TGTGCCAGCAGCGAGCAGGGCCCCCAGTATTTT. The full variable domain, rest sourced from reference TRBV9 and TRBJ2-3, is DSGVTQTPKHLITATGQRVTLRCSPRSGDLSVYWYQQSLDQGLQFLIQYYNGEERAKGNILERFSAQQFPDLHSELNLSSLELGDSALYFCASSEQGPQYFGPGTRLTVL.

CDR3 in DNA: TGTGCCAGCATAGGCTCCCAAGAGACCCAGTACTTC. Amino acid sequence: CASIGSQETQYF. This chain links TRBV25-1 with TRBJ2-5; D gene unclear. Trimming removed 7 bases at V and 1 base at J, with 7 bases between. CDR1 MGHDK and CDR2 SYGVNS come from the germline V gene. This CDR3 has 12 amino acids.

The rearrangement links TRBV5-1 to TRBJ2-1, with 7 bases identical to TRBD1. With V trimmed by 3 bases and J by 0 bases, 3 bases remained unmatched. The CDR3 runs 15 residues. Germline CDR1 reads SGHRS; CDR2 reads YFSETQ. This CDR3 is CASSWWDSSYNEQFF. The CDR3 DNA reads as TGCGCCAGCAGCTGGTGGGACAGCTCCTACAATGAGCAGTTCTTC.

This chain connects TRBV18 to TRBJ1-1; no clear D gene. Trimming took off 4 bases at V and 1 base at J, with 10 bases between the two ends. The CDR3 spans 14 residues. From germline, CDR1 is KGHSH and CDR2 LQKENI. The CDR3 DNA reads as TGTGCCAGCTCACGTGTGGCTACGAACACTGAAGCTTTCTTT. Translated: CASSRVATNTEAFF.

The chain has TRBV24-1 and TRBJ2-5; TRBD2 matches at 7 bases. V gave up 3 bases and J gave up 2 bases; unmatched junction bases: 8. CDR3 length: 16 amino acids. Germline values: CDR1 KGHDR, CDR2 SFDVKD. CDR3 region: CATSDAGTTFQETQYF. In DNA, the CDR3 is TGTGCCACCAGTGATGCCGGGACTACCTTTCAAGAGACCCAGTACTTC.

The chain employs TRBV21-1 and TRBJ2-3. TRBV21-1 is a known pseudogene. The CDR3 consists of 18 residues. The CDR3 is CASSKEVRRYLRTDTQYF. The CDR3 DNA sequence: TGTGCCAGCAGCAAAGAGGTCAGAAGGTACCTTAGGACAGATACGCAGTATTTT.

In this sample, this clone turned up once. The chain has TRBV9 and TRBJ2-7; TRBD1 matches 7 bases. Trimming at V came to 3 bases and at J to 2 bases, leaving 8 bases not matched to a gene. Germline loops: CDR1 SGDLS, CDR2 YYNGEE. The CDR3 consists of 15 residues. In nucleotides, the CDR3 is TGTGCCAGCAGCGCCGGGGACAGCCCAGCCTACGAGCAGTACGTC. Its protein product is CASSAGDSPAYEQYV.

V usage is TRBV12-3 or TRBV12-4 and J usage is TRBJ1-2; D may be TRBD1 (5 bases). The CDR3 consists of 13 residues. V was shortened by 5 bases and J by 9 bases, with 16 bases between the two germline ends. The CDR3 sequence: CASSKTAFESYTF. Here the CDR3 DNA reads TGTGCCAGCAGTAAGACAGCCTTTGAGAGCTACACCTTC.

The rearrangement joins TRBV18 to TRBJ1-5; D gene ambiguous. Trimming left V 3 bases short and J 2 bases short, with 14 bases between. Germline CDR1 and CDR2: KGHSH and LQKENI. There are 16 residues in the CDR3. The CDR3 sequence is CASSPDLYGGNQPQHF. CDR3 in DNA: TGTGCCAGCTCACCTGATCTCTATGGAGGCAATCAGCCCCAGCATTTT. The variable domain in full, with the rest retrieved from reference TRBV18 and TRBJ1-5, is NAGVMQNPRHLVRRRGQEARLRCSPMKGHSHVYWYRQLPEEGLKFMVYLQKENIIDESGMPKERFSAEFPKEGPSILRIQQVVRGDSAAYFCASSPDLYGGNQPQHFGDGTRLSIL.

The gene calls are TRBV20-1 and TRBJ1-1; D may be TRBD1 (5 bases). Looked up from germline, CDR1 is DFQATT and CDR2 is SNEGSKA (reference sequence). This CDR3 contains 13 residues. V was shortened by 3 bases and J by 5 bases, with 13 bases between the two germline ends. CDR3 coding DNA: TGCAGTGCTAGTAGCAGGGTTCGAACTGAAGCTTTCTTT. Its translation: CSASSRVRTEAFF.

This chain uses TRBV5-1 with TRBJ2-3, with 8 positions matching TRBD2. With 5 bases clipped from V and 0 bases from J, the junction kept 17 bases outside the gene matches. CDR3 length equals 19 residues. The germline V gene has CDR1 SGHRS and CDR2 YFSETQ. This CDR3 is CASRYGKLAGYSSTDTQYF. The DNA of the CDR3 is TGCGCCAGCAGATACGGGAAATTAGCGGGATATTCTAGCACAGATACGCAGTATTTT.

The V gene is TRBV14, the J gene TRBJ2-3, with a tentative D call TRBD2 (5 bases). CDR3 length: 15 residues. V was pared by 1 base and J by 5 bases, with 13 bases between. Germline CDR1 is SGHDN and CDR2 is FVKESK. The CDR3 DNA is TGTGCCAGCAGCCAAGGCGGGCCCGGTGGAGATACGCAGTATTTT. Translated, it gives CASSQGGPGGDTQYF.

The chain recombines TRBV28 with TRBJ1-5, with a possible D match to TRBD1 (5 bases). Germline assignment: CDR1 MDHEN and CDR2 SYDVKM. CDR3 length: 14 residues. Trimming stripped 4 bases from V and 6 bases from J, with 13 bases between. The CDR3: CASSSPQGGQPQHF. The CDR3 DNA reads TGTGCCAGCAGTTCTCCGCAGGGAGGTCAGCCCCAGCATTTT. Drawing the rest from reference TRBV28 and TRBJ1-5, the complete variable domain is DVKVTQSSRYLVKRTGEKVFLECVQDMDHENMFWYRQDPGLGLRLIYFSYDVKMKEKGDIPEGYSVSREKKERFSLILESASTNQTSMYLCASSSPQGGQPQHFGDGTRLSIL.

The rearrangement links TRBV7-2 to TRBJ1-4, with D possibly being TRBD1 (5 bases). V lost 4 bases and J 3 bases, leaving 15 bases between the germline ends. The CDR3 contains 16 residues. The germline CDR1 and CDR2 sequences are SGHTA and FQGNSA. CDR3 amino acids: CASSSPGGGPNEKLFF. DNA for the CDR3: TGTGCCAGCAGCTCCCCCGGGGGGGGACCTAATGAAAAACTGTTTTTT.

This sequence joins TRBV7-6 and TRBJ1-3; TRBD1 aligns across 9 bases. The CDR3 runs 16 residues. Trimming took 4 bases from V and 2 from J; bases not matched to a gene: 6. Germline V lookup: CDR1 SGHVS, CDR2 FNYEAQ. The CDR3: CASSSQQGAAGNTIYF. In DNA, the CDR3 is TGTGCCAGCAGCTCCCAACAGGGGGCGGCTGGAAACACCATATATTTT.

The chain couples TRBV6-5 to TRBJ2-1; 8 positions match TRBD2. Germline CDR1 reads MNHEY; CDR2 reads SVGAGI. The CDR3 sequence is 16 residues long. Trimming took 4 bases from V and 4 from J; bases not matched to a gene: 9. As DNA, the CDR3 is TGTGCCAGCAGTTTCGAATCTAGCGGGCTGTACAATGAGCAGTTCTTC. It codes for CASSFESSGLYNEQFF.

The rearrangement joins TRBV6-2 or TRBV6-3 to TRBJ1-2, with 7 positions matching TRBD1. Losses at the gene ends were 2 bases for V and 2 bases for J; bases not matched to a gene: 5. In germline, CDR1 is MNHEY, CDR2 SVGEGT. The CDR3 is 15 amino acids. CDR3 loop: CASSYANRGNYGYTF. DNA for the CDR3: TGTGCCAGCAGTTACGCGAACAGGGGCAACTATGGCTACACCTTC.

The chain couples TRBV7-9 to TRBJ2-4, with D possibly matching TRBD1 (5 bases). This CDR3 comprises 17 residues. V gave up 2 bases and J gave up 0 bases, with 14 bases separating them. CDR1 and CDR2 (germline): SEHNR, FQNEAQ (reference sequence). CDR3 loop: CASSLLTGELAKNIQYF. The CDR3, as DNA: TGTGCCAGCAGCTTATTAACAGGCGAACTAGCCAAAAACATTCAGTACTTC.

This sequence joins TRBV4-2 and TRBJ2-5; TRBD1 aligns across 9 bases. CDR1 LGHNA and CDR2 YNFKEQ come from the germline V gene. The CDR3 has 15 residues. The V and J ends lost 0 bases and 3 bases, in that order; junction bases with no gene match: 2. CDR3: CASSQDGDREETQYF. CDR3 coding DNA: TGTGCCAGCAGCCAAGATGGGGACAGGGAAGAGACCCAGTACTTC.

The CDR3 DNA is TGTGCCAGCAGCGTAGACGGACAGGACAATCAGCCCCAGCATTTT. Protein: CASSVDGQDNQPQHF. V is TRBV9 and J is TRBJ1-5; 7 positions match TRBD1. Looked up from germline, CDR1 is SGDLS and CDR2 is YYNGEE. Unmatched junction bases numbered 3, after V lost 0 bases and J lost 3 bases. The CDR3 has 15 amino acids.